This entry features one TCR beta chain sequence. These data originate in a study of blood T cell repertoires in COVID-19. Only in-frame clones appear in the TCRdb table, and some are missing; sequencing was by immunoSEQ multiplex PCR. The data contain 310,000 or so clones, 87% of them singletons. The CDR3 totals 14 residues. Trimming stripped 1 base from V and 1 base from J, with 3 bases between. Per the germline V gene, CDR1 is KGHDR and CDR2 is SFDVKD. The source of this sequence is a woman younger than 30 who had recovered from COVID-19. Sequencing used PBMCs or T cells enriched from blood (not recorded which). This sequence joins TRBV24-1 and TRBJ2-2; D is unresolved. CDR3 DNA: TGTGCCACCAGTGATTTCCAGAACACCGGGGAGCTGTTTTTT. This encodes CATSDFQNTGELFF.